A selection of T cell receptor beta chains follows, all from one sample in a study of T cells after yellow fever vaccination. A single record per CDR3 protein comes from TCRdb applying MiXCR to the 5' RACE reads. In the table there are roughly 150,000 distinct CDR3 sequences, around 7.2% of which are singletons. The source material was CD4+ T cells sorted from PBMCs, sampled less than 6 days after the first yellow fever vaccination. Every receptor here comes from a man aged 18 to 30 who received the YFV17D yellow fever vaccine. Both conserved end residues are part of each CDR3. The D gene is left open where the match is weak. Part of the rows lack a size; the others show once, few, many or a class for expanded clones.

clone size | J gene | V gene | D gene | CDR3 protein | CDR3 DNA
many | TRBJ2-2 | TRBV7-2 | NA | CASSTRGGGYTGELFF | TGTGCCAGCAGCACCAGAGGCGGGGGCTACACCGGGGAGCTGTTTTTT
many | TRBJ1-5 | TRBV6-6 | NA | CASSPAPDQPQHF | TGTGCCAGCAGTCCTGCTCCGGATCAGCCCCAGCATTTT
few | TRBJ1-2 | TRBV30 | NA | CASRVHFPYGYTF | TGTGCCAGCAGGGTACACTTTCCCTATGGCTACACCTTC
NA | TRBJ2-2 | TRBV2 | TRBD1 | CASRKAIYGPGQGLTGELFF | TGTGCCAGCAGGAAAGCGATATATGGTCCGGGACAGGGCCTCACCGGGGAGCTGTTTTTT
NA | TRBJ2-6 | TRBV20-1 | NA | CSARSPTGTALEVRANVLTF | TGCAGTGCTAGATCTCCTACCGGGACGGCACTTGAGGTTAGGGCCAACGTCCTGACTTTC
few | TRBJ2-4 | TRBV20-1 | TRBD2 | CSARGGQGKNIQYF | TGCAGTGCCCGGGGGGGCCAGGGCAAAAACATTCAGTACTTC
many | TRBJ2-3 | TRBV20-1 | NA | CSARSLGQNTQYF | TGCAGTGCTAGGTCACTGGGACAAAATACGCAGTATTTT
few | TRBJ1-2 | TRBV5-1 | NA | CASSQTAANYGYTF | TGCGCCAGCAGCCAGACAGCCGCTAACTATGGCTACACCTTC
NA | TRBJ1-6 | TRBV20-1 | TRBD1 | CSAKGQVNSPLHF | TGCAGTGCTAAAGGACAGGTCAATTCACCCCTCCACTTT
NA | TRBJ1-1 | TRBV25-1 | NA | CASTRETNTEAFF | TGTGCCAGCACTCGGGAAACGAACACTGAAGCTTTCTTT
few | TRBJ1-1 | TRBV5-1 | TRBD1 | CASSLWGDRGSEAFF | TGCGCCAGCAGCTTGTGGGGGGACAGGGGTTCTGAAGCTTTCTTT
few | TRBJ2-2 | TRBV18 | TRBD1 | CASSKSRGPTSAGELFF | TGTGCCAGCTCCAAAAGCAGGGGGCCGACGTCGGCAGGGGAGCTGTTTTTT
NA | TRBJ1-1 | TRBV2 | NA | CASSPGYTEAFF | TGTGCCAGCAGCCCGGGGTACACTGAAGCTTTCTTT
NA | TRBJ2-1 | TRBV5-6 | NA | CASSFLGARSYNEQFF | TGTGCCAGCAGCTTTCTGGGGGCGAGGTCCTACAATGAGCAGTTCTTC
many | TRBJ2-4 | TRBV18 | NA | CASSGPQEGNIQYF | TGTGCCAGCTCAGGGCCCCAAGAAGGGAACATTCAGTACTTC
many | TRBJ1-2 | TRBV12-3/TRBV12-4 | NA | CASSGGGQVPGYTF | TGTGCCAGCAGTGGCGGGGGTCAGGTTCCTGGCTACACCTTC
NA | TRBJ1-5 | TRBV18 | NA | CASSPPGDSNQPQHF | TGTGCCAGCTCACCACCAGGGGACTCTAATCAGCCCCAGCATTTT
many | TRBJ2-7 | TRBV5-1 | NA | CASSRVADILAGEQYF | TGCGCCAGCAGTCGGGTAGCGGATATCTTGGCCGGCGAGCAGTACTTC
many | TRBJ1-1 | TRBV7-3 | NA | CASKETPNTEAFF | TGTGCCAGCAAGGAGACCCCGAACACTGAAGCTTTCTTT
many | TRBJ1-3 | TRBV4-1 | NA | CASSQESGGRNTIYF | TGCGCCAGCAGCCAAGAATCCGGGGGCCGGAACACCATATATTTT
many | TRBJ2-7 | TRBV27 | TRBD1 | CASSFNRGYEQYF | TGTGCCAGCAGTTTTAACAGGGGGTACGAGCAGTACTTC
many | TRBJ1-1 | TRBV10-3 | NA | CAISSGWDTEAFF | TGTGCCATATCGAGCGGGTGGGACACTGAAGCTTTCTTT
many | TRBJ2-1 | TRBV5-1 | NA | CASSLTGPDEQFF | TGCGCCAGCAGCTTGACAGGGCCCGATGAGCAGTTCTTC
NA | TRBJ2-1 | TRBV4-3 | NA | CASSHTTLLYNEQFF | TGCGCCAGCAGCCATACTACCTTACTTTACAATGAGCAGTTCTTC
few | TRBJ1-1 | TRBV6-5 | NA | CASSLLASGTEAFF | TGTGCCAGCAGCTTACTCGCGTCGGGCACTGAAGCTTTCTTT
many | TRBJ2-2 | TRBV4-3 | NA | CASSQDSRPGELFF | TGCGCCAGCAGCCAAGATTCCAGGCCCGGGGAGCTGTTTTTT
NA | TRBJ2-5 | TRBV4-1 | TRBD2 | CASSQVPGLANQETQYF | TGCGCCAGCAGCCAAGTCCCGGGACTAGCGAACCAAGAGACCCAGTACTTC
few | TRBJ2-2 | TRBV5-1 | NA | CASILSLVKVGGPNTGELFF | TGCGCCAGCATACTAAGCTTGGTCAAAGTAGGGGGGCCCAACACCGGGGAGCTGTTTTTT
few | TRBJ2-1 | TRBV7-9 | NA | CASSPLGSSYNEQFF | TGTGCCAGCAGCCCCCTAGGTAGCTCCTACAATGAGCAGTTCTTC
few | TRBJ2-1 | TRBV4-1 | NA | CASGPGLRAKGTWASEQFF | TGCGCCAGCGGACCTGGTCTTCGGGCCAAGGGGACATGGGCAAGTGAGCAGTTCTTC
NA | TRBJ2-3 | TRBV5-1 | NA | CASSHTTDTQYF | TGCGCCAGCAGCCATACGACAGATACGCAGTATTTT
many | TRBJ1-1 | TRBV7-8 | NA | CASSPKRHTEAFF | TGTGCCAGCAGCCCCAAAAGGCACACTGAAGCTTTCTTT
NA | TRBJ1-4 | TRBV4-2 | TRBD1 | CASSPFITGGNEKLFF | TGTGCCAGCAGCCCTTTTATAACAGGGGGCAATGAAAAACTGTTTTTT
many | TRBJ2-7 | TRBV7-9 | NA | CASSERWGGEQYF | TGTGCCAGCAGCGAACGGTGGGGCGGCGAGCAGTACTTC
many | TRBJ2-5 | TRBV20-1 | NA | CSARVAQQETQYF | TGCAGTGCTAGGGTCGCACAGCAAGAGACCCAGTACTTC
many | TRBJ2-3 | TRBV12-3/TRBV12-4 | NA | CASSLQGDSTDTQYF | TGTGCCAGCAGTTTACAGGGCGATAGCACAGATACGCAGTATTTT
many | TRBJ1-3 | TRBV11-2 | TRBD1 | CASSHRTGSFLTGNTIYF | TGTGCCAGCAGCCATCGGACAGGGTCGTTTTTAACTGGAAACACCATATATTTT
few | TRBJ2-7 | TRBV5-1 | NA | CASSLSPGNLGLEQYF | TGCGCCAGCAGCTTGAGCCCGGGTAACTTAGGACTCGAGCAGTACTTC
NA | TRBJ1-3 | TRBV7-9 | NA | CASNLLGNTIYF | TGTGCCAGCAACTTACTAGGAAACACCATATATTTT
NA | TRBJ2-3 | TRBV29-1 | TRBD1 | CSVGDRVSSLTDTQYF | TGCAGCGTCGGGGACAGGGTTTCGTCCCTTACAGATACGCAGTATTTT
many | TRBJ1-1 | TRBV12-3/TRBV12-4 | NA | CASHAWENTEAFF | TGTGCCAGCCACGCGTGGGAGAACACTGAAGCTTTCTTT
many | TRBJ2-3 | TRBV12-3/TRBV12-4 | NA | CASTTRGGGFDTQYF | TGTGCCAGCACCACGCGAGGGGGGGGGTTCGATACGCAGTATTTT
many | TRBJ2-5 | TRBV7-8 | NA | CASSLEGLKGRHETQYF | TGTGCCAGCAGCTTAGAGGGGTTGAAAGGGAGACACGAGACCCAGTACTTC
NA | TRBJ1-5 | TRBV4-3 | TRBD1 | CASSHDRGGRPQHF | TGCGCCAGCAGCCACGACAGGGGGGGGCGGCCCCAGCATTTT
NA | TRBJ2-5 | TRBV6-1 | NA | CASSDLDWQESQYF | TGTGCCAGCAGTGACTTGGACTGGCAAGAGTCCCAGTACTTC
many | TRBJ2-1 | TRBV19 | NA | CASSIRAWGSSYNEQFF | TGTGCCAGTAGTATACGAGCTTGGGGGAGCTCCTACAATGAGCAGTTCTTC
NA | TRBJ1-2 | TRBV24-1 | NA | CATSGPGYGYTF | TGTGCCACCAGTGGTCCAGGTTACGGCTACACCTTC
many | TRBJ1-2 | TRBV20-1 | TRBD1 | CSAPTFDRAYGYTF | TGCAGTGCACCGACCTTTGACAGGGCCTATGGCTACACCTTC
many | TRBJ1-4 | TRBV12-3/TRBV12-4 | NA | CASSLRDESLKLFF | TGTGCCAGCAGTTTAAGGGACGAATCCCTGAAACTGTTTTTT
few | TRBJ1-1 | TRBV7-6 | NA | CASSPVYVGPGTEAFF | TGTGCCAGCAGCCCTGTTTACGTAGGCCCGGGCACTGAAGCTTTCTTT
few | TRBJ2-7 | TRBV7-2 | NA | CASSLVSGGQHEQYF | TGTGCCAGCAGCTTAGTCTCGGGGGGCCAACACGAGCAGTACTTC
few | TRBJ2-2 | TRBV7-3 | TRBD2 | CASSLGGVNTGELFF | TGTGCCAGCAGCTTAGGGGGGGTTAACACCGGGGAGCTGTTTTTT
many | TRBJ2-3 | TRBV7-9 | NA | CASSLDLGADTQYF | TGTGCCAGCAGCTTAGATCTTGGAGCAGATACGCAGTATTTT
NA | TRBJ2-3 | TRBV5-4 | NA | CASSLATGLRTDTQYF | TGTGCCAGCAGCTTGGCGACGGGGCTTCGCACAGATACGCAGTATTTT
NA | TRBJ1-2 | TRBV11-2 | TRBD1 | CASSRAGTGDWYGYTF | TGTGCCAGCAGCCGAGCCGGGACAGGTGATTGGTATGGCTACACCTTC
many | TRBJ2-2 | TRBV15 | TRBD1 | CATSRAGTANTGELFF | TGTGCCACCAGCAGAGCGGGGACAGCGAACACCGGGGAGCTGTTTTTT